Sequencing of this TCR beta chain was carried out in a study of graft-versus-host responses after intestinal transplantation. For the study at large: After anti-thymocyte globulin induction, recipients took tacrolimus and steroids for around three years.

CDR1 is SGHRS and CDR2 is YFSETQ in the germline V gene. The CDR3 is 18 residues long. The junction had 14 bases not matched to a gene; V was cut back by 4 bases and J by 0 bases. Note on this clone: As yet, its antigen is unknown.

The study, taken as a whole, reports: Association was observed between peak circulating GvH clone levels and early post-transplant HvG declines. Detection of GvH clones occurred in recipient marrow, and some had their first appearance in ileum or blood.

Using immunoSEQ multiplex PCR, the repertoire was profiled, and TCRdb retains in-frame clones only, with some absent. The repertoire holds approximately 120,000 clones, with around 94% as singletons. This clonotype was obtained from a human donor who received an intestinal transplant. J is TRBJ2-7 and V is TRBV5-1; 9 nucleotides align to TRBD1. Specimen: unstimulated CD4+ T cells sorted from spleen or lymph node cells, collected before intestinal transplant. The CDR3 loop reads CASSGPGQGPFNSYEQYF. CDR3 coding DNA: TGCGCCAGCAGCGGACCGGGACAGGGTCCCTTCAACTCCTACGAGCAGTACTTC.